This T cell receptor (beta chain) comes out of a study of molecular identifiers for immune sequencing clone quantification. Points on this clonotype: The junction differs from germline at one of its ends, possibly a read error.

Previously published methods and listed TCR primers were used for the bulk TCR libraries. TCRdb reprocessed the PCR reads with MiXCR, giving one entry per CDR3 protein. The sample shows some 13,000 distinct CDR3 sequences, 16% of them seen only once. The germline gives CDR1 SQVTM, CDR2 ANQGSEA. The CDR3 totals 15 residues. This clonotype was sampled from a human donor in good health. Some libraries in this study had Jurkat cell RNA spiked in. This chain joins TRBV29-1 and TRBJ1-3; TRBD1 is a possible D gene (5 bases). The sample was naive CD8+ T cells from blood, with Jurkat cell RNA spiked in. Noted subset: FACS-sorted CD8+CD4-CCR7+CD45RA+ naive T cells. CDR3: CSVRTPSSSGYTIYF. The CDR3 DNA reads TGCAGCGTTAGGACACCATCGAGCTCTGGATACACCATATATTTT.